The next 8 T cell receptor beta chains were all read from a single sample in a study of cytotoxic CD8 clonotypes in ibrutinib-treated CLL. Profiled with immunoSEQ multiplex PCR; TCRdb holds only in-frame clones, not every one. The sample lists 130,000 to 150,000 clones, approximately 90% seen once, with under 14% in the top ten. The sequences come from PBMCs, collected after 12 months of ibrutinib treatment. Receptors were obtained from a human donor with chronic lymphocytic leukemia.

Concerning this clone itself: This sample also contains other DNA sequences that code for the same CDR3. This chain links TRBV19 with TRBJ2-5; possibly TRBD2 for D (6 bases). Per germline, CDR1 LNHDA and CDR2 SQIVND (reference sequence). The CDR3 is made up of 14 amino acids. V lost 1 base and J lost 1, with 7 bases in between. The CDR3 nucleotides read TGTGCCAGTAGTATAGGTAGCGGCCAAGAGACCCAGTACTTC. This encodes CASSIGSGQETQYF.

The chain employs TRBV29-1 and TRBJ2-7; perhaps TRBD1 as D (6 bases). The CDR3 spans 14 residues. The germline V and J ends were trimmed by 5 bases and 3 bases, with 17 bases remaining between them. Germline V gene data show CDR1 as SQVTM and CDR2 as ANQGSEA. The CDR3 nucleotides read TGCAGCGTTTCCGGGACACATACATTCTACGAGCAGTACTTC. It translates to CSVSGTHTFYEQYF.

This clone has just a few counts. The chain uses TRBV6-5 and TRBJ1-5, with D unclear. V was cut by 5 bases and J by 1 base, with 9 bases left in between. The CDR3 length is 14 residues. Germline CDR1 and CDR2: MNHEY and SVGAGI. DNA for the CDR3: TGTGCCAGCAGTCGACAAGGGAGCAATCAGCCCCAGCATTTT. It yields the protein CASSRQGSNQPQHF.

The CDR3 DNA is TGTGCCAGCTCACCACTACCTATCACCGCCCGGAGCTACAATGAGCAGTTCTTC. Translating it yields CASSPLPITARSYNEQFF. The chain joins TRBV18 to TRBJ2-1, with D unclear. V was trimmed by 1 base and J by 3 bases, leaving 19 bases between them. Germline V gene lookup returns CDR1 KGHSH and CDR2 LQKENI. The CDR3 totals 18 residues.

This chain joins TRBV28 and TRBJ2-2, with no clear D. The CDR3 consists of 11 residues. Germline CDR1 reads MDHEN; CDR2 reads SYDVKM. V was cut by 9 bases and J by 5 bases, with 7 bases left in between. CDR3 loop: CASSSTGELFF. As DNA, the CDR3 is TGTGCCAGTAGTAGTACCGGGGAGCTGTTTTTT.

The chain links TRBV5-4 to TRBJ2-2; possibly TRBD1 for D (6 bases). Germline CDR1 reads SGHNT; CDR2 reads YYREEE (reference sequence). With 4 bases removed from V and 6 bases from J, the gap between germline ends came to 22 bases. The CDR3 consists of 17 residues. The CDR3 bases are TGTGCCAGCAGCCCAAGGATTCGTGGACAGAATTCCGGGGAGCTGTTTTTT. As protein: CASSPRIRGQNSGELFF.

A single count supports this clone. This chain connects TRBV18 to TRBJ1-5; D unclear. The V gene's germline CDR1 is KGHSH and CDR2 LQKENI. CDR3 length: 14 amino acids. Trimming took 3 bases from V and 5 from J, leaving 11 bases between them. CDR3 protein: CASSPMGGHQPQHF. The CDR3 bases are TGTGCCAGCTCACCTATGGGTGGCCATCAGCCCCAGCATTTT.

The V and J genes are TRBV6-5 and TRBJ2-7, with D tentatively TRBD1 or TRBD2 (5 bases each). Trimming removed 8 bases from V and 3 bases from J, with 20 bases in between. This CDR3 contains 15 residues. The germline V gene encodes CDR1 MNHEY and CDR2 SVGAGI. The CDR3 protein is CASDRVIGTYYEQYF. For the CDR3, the DNA is TGTGCCAGCGACCGGGTCATCGGGACCTACTACGAGCAGTACTTC.